This T cell receptor beta chain derives from a study of shared clonotypes between healthy human individuals. CD45RO-negative CD8 cells positively selected for CCR7 made up the naive population, which excluded terminally differentiated effector memory CD45RA+ cells. Method: immunoSEQ multiplex PCR; TCRdb's copy keeps in-frame clones and lacks some. The sample gives more than 500,000 clones, about 95% of which show up once; approximately 0.12% is in the top ten. The CDR3 loop spans 13 amino acids. Trimming shortened V by 0 bases and J by 3 bases, and 4 bases separated the two germline ends. CDR1 SGHDT and CDR2 YYEEEE come from the germline V gene.

The rearrangement uses TRBV5-6 and TRBJ1-5, with D unresolved. Sequenced: naive CD8+ T cells sorted from blood. This sequence originates from a young woman in good health. CDR3 residues: CASSLGNNQPQHF. The CDR3 DNA follows: TGTGCCAGCAGCTTGGGAAACAATCAGCCCCAGCATTTT. Drawing the rest from reference TRBV5-6 and TRBJ1-5, the complete variable domain is DAGVTQSPTHLIKTRGQQVTLRCSPKSGHDTVSWYQQALGQGPQFIFQYYEEEERQRGNFPDRFSGHQFPNYSSELNVNALLLGDSALYLCASSLGNNQPQHFGDGTRLSIL.